The 11 T cell receptor beta chains reported below all come from one sample, sequenced in a study of regulatory T cells in long-lasting Graves disease. The time point: newly diagnosed GD, antithyroid drugs for less than 3 months. PBMC-extracted RNA yielded the TCR library. Both iRepertoire HTBI primers and Arm-PCR of CDR3 regions were used to build the TCR beta libraries. TCRdb redid the calling of the multiplex PCR reads with MiXCR, one entry per CDR3 protein. The profile shows more than 400,000 distinct CDR3 sequences, under 20% of them singletons. These data were also reused for a study on T cells in Graves' hyperthyroidism and ophthalmopathy.

Here the sequenced sample was peripheral blood mononuclear cells (PBMCs), taken at new diagnosis, from a patient treated with antithyroid drugs. All receptors come from a man aged 35-49 years with Graves disease.

The DNA for the CDR3 is TGCAGTGCTGGGAGTTACAGGGAAACCCATTTCTCACCCCTCCACTTT. Protein sequence: CSAGSYRETHFSPLHF. The J gene is TRBJ1-6, the V gene TRBV20-1, with a possible D match to TRBD1 (6 bases). V was shortened by 5 bases and J by 10 bases, with 24 bases between the two germline ends. The germline V gene has CDR1 DFQATT and CDR2 SNEGSKA (reference sequence). The CDR3 runs to 16 residues.

In its sample, this clonotype was seen many times. The chain carries TRBV11-2 and TRBJ2-5; 11 bases align to TRBD2. Germline lookup yields CDR1 SGHAT and CDR2 FQNNGV. There are 16 residues in the CDR3. Germline trimming cut 1 base from V and 5 bases from J; bases unmatched to any gene: 6. The CDR3 DNA reads as TGTGCCAGCAGCTTAGGGGCTAGCGGGAGGTTGGAGACCCAGTACTTC. Translation: CASSLGASGRLETQYF.

The chain carries TRBV14 and TRBJ2-3, with TRBD2 matching over 8 bases. The CDR3 consists of 17 residues. Germline lookup yields CDR1 SGHDN and CDR2 FVKESK. V lost 4 bases and J lost 4; bases outside the gene matches: 13. CDR3 nucleotide sequence: TGTGCCAGCAGCCGGACCCCCAGCGGGAGCCGCCCAGATACGCAGTATTTT. It is translated as CASSRTPSGSRPDTQYF.

In its sample, this clonotype was seen many times. The CDR3 bases are TGTGCCAGCAGTCAACCGGGACTGTTCTCCTACGAGCAGTACTTC. Residues: CASSQPGLFSYEQYF. The V gene is TRBV28, the J gene TRBJ2-7; D perhaps matches TRBD2 (6 bases). The germline V gene has CDR1 MDHEN and CDR2 SYDVKM. The CDR3 spans 15 residues. V dropped 5 bases and J dropped 0 bases, with 14 bases sitting between them.

This clonotype was counted ten times or more. This sequence joins TRBV28 and TRBJ1-1; TRBD1 aligns across 7 bases. Germline-derived CDR1 and CDR2 are MDHEN and SYDVKM. This CDR3 is built from 15 residues. V lost 5 bases and J lost 0; bases outside the gene matches: 6. The CDR3 DNA is TGTGCCAGCAGTCCACTACAGGGGCTGAACACTGAAGCTTTCTTT. Amino acids: CASSPLQGLNTEAFF.

Ten or more counts support this clonotype. CDR3 region: CASREQGRTEAFF. The CDR3, as DNA: TGTGCCAGCAGAGAACAGGGGAGGACTGAAGCTTTCTTT. The chain carries TRBV27 and TRBJ1-1; 7 nucleotides align to TRBD1. Germline V gene lookup returns CDR1 MNHEY and CDR2 SMNVEV (reference sequence). This CDR3 is built from 13 residues. The V and J ends lost 6 bases and 5 bases, in that order; junction bases with no gene match: 6.

This clonotype has at least ten counts. This chain uses TRBV11-3 with TRBJ2-2; 8 bases line up with TRBD2. The junction had 16 bases not matched to a gene; V was cut back by 3 bases and J by 7 bases. Germline CDR1 reads SGHNT; CDR2 reads YENEEA. The length of the CDR3 is 18 residues. The chain's CDR3 is CASSFGSSIGREVGELFF. The CDR3 DNA follows: TGTGCCAGCAGCTTCGGGAGTAGCATCGGGAGGGAGGTCGGGGAGCTGTTTTTT.

This clonotype was found many times. The rearrangement joins TRBV20-1 to TRBJ2-3; 10 bases match TRBD2. The CDR3 contains 15 residues. The V gene end was trimmed by 5 bases and the J gene end by 3 bases; junction bases not matched to a gene: 8. CDR1 and CDR2 from the germline V gene are DFQATT and SNEGSKA (reference sequence). CDR3 coding DNA: TGCAGTGCTGGGGCTAGCGGGAGAGGGACAGATACGCAGTATTTT. This translates into CSAGASGRGTDTQYF.

This clonotype appeared many times. This rearrangement joins TRBV5-1 to TRBJ1-1; 9 nucleotides line up with TRBD1. Germline V gene sequence: CDR1 SGHRS, CDR2 YFSETQ. The CDR3 is made up of 18 amino acids. V lost 4 bases, J lost 6 bases, and 19 bases stayed unmatched. In nucleotides, the CDR3 is TGCGCCAGCAGCCCGGTCGGTACAGGGGGCGCGGTGGGCGCTGAAGCTTTCTTT. Amino acid sequence: CASSPVGTGGAVGAEAFF.

In this sample, this clonotype turned up a few times. J is TRBJ2-5 and V is TRBV5-1, with a tentative D call TRBD2 (6 bases). V was shortened by 0 bases and J by 11 bases, with 20 bases between the two germline ends. The CDR3 contains 15 residues. Germline V gives CDR1 SGHRS, CDR2 YFSETQ. CDR3 residues: CASSLDGSSYNEQYF. The CDR3 bases are TGCGCCAGCAGCTTGGACGGGAGCTCCTACAATGAGCAGTACTTC.

In its sample, this clonotype was seen many times. The rearrangement joins TRBV20-1 to TRBJ2-5, with 7 bases that match TRBD2. The CDR3 has 12 residues. V lost 6 bases to trimming and J lost 10 bases; unmatched junction nucleotides: 11. Germline V gene data show CDR1 as DFQATT and CDR2 as SNEGSKA (reference sequence). In nucleotides, the CDR3 is TGCAGTGCCCTTCTGGGGGGGGTCGGCCAGTACTTC. Encoded protein: CSALLGGVGQYF.